This TCR beta chain was profiled in a study of blood T cell repertoires in COVID-19. Study-level background: Both acute and convalescent COVID-19 samples were obtained from the United States, Italy and Spain. Nucleic acid was either cDNA or gDNA, and it came from T cells, B-cell-depleted T cells, or PBMCs.

As processed by the authors: Amplification of reference gene primers was used by the study to estimate nucleated cell counts. Profiling relied on immunoSEQ multiplex PCR, and the TCRdb table lists in-frame clones only, not all of them. V, J and clone size are taken as reported in that table, and D and trimming were inferred from the DNA itself. The repertoire consists of about 69,000 clones, with 65% to 85% occurring once and the leading ten covering approximately 15%. This TCR derives from a man between 60 and 75 years old with acute or convalescent COVID-19. Sequences were obtained from peripheral blood.

CDR3 in DNA: TGTGCCAGCAGCTTAGGGGGAACAGGGAACTATGGCTACACCTTC. It codes for CASSLGGTGNYGYTF. The V gene is TRBV7-9, the J gene TRBJ1-2; TRBD1 might be the D (6 bases). The CDR3 has 15 residues. Trimming shortened V by 1 base and J by 2 bases, and 11 bases separated the two germline ends. Germline CDR1 is SEHNR and CDR2 is FQNEAQ (reference sequence).